This TCR beta chain was observed in a study of long-term antiretroviral therapy in people with HIV. Study information: The oldest specimens predate the 2015 immediate-ART recommendation by about a decade.

The junction had 2 bases not matched to a gene; V was cut back by 1 base and J by 1 base. Germline assignment: CDR1 SGHKS and CDR2 YYEKEE (reference sequence). The CDR3 is 15 residues long. Study-wide results and caveats: The data indicate that diversity increased after ART but remained below transplant donor controls. On ART adherence, viral resistance or therapy changes, no data were available. Blood collection from the mid-2000s to the late 2010s possibly occurred under older ART regimens.

To note about this clone: The antigen is undetermined.

Survey level was the resolution at which the v3.0 immunoSEQ assay ran. TCRdb keeps only in-frame clones here, not all; method: immunoSEQ multiplex PCR. The repertoire includes 30,000 to 40,000 clones, under 90% of them detected once, and 6.5% to 9.5% sits in the top ten. J is TRBJ1-3 and V is TRBV5-5, with 7 bases that match TRBD1. The receptor's source is a man aged 18-30 years with HIV. The starting material was unsorted PBMCs, obtained 0.4 years before starting antiretroviral therapy. The CDR3 sequence: CASSLYRGSGNTIYF. The CDR3 DNA reads TGTGCCAGCAGCTTGTACAGGGGATCTGGAAACACCATATATTTT.